The rows below give T cell receptor beta chains drawn from one sample of a study of cytomegalovirus exposure and HLA in healthy donors. Measured with immunoSEQ multiplex PCR; TCRdb has only the in-frame clones, and not every one. The table has roughly 86,000 clones, around 70% seen once; the top ten hold almost 8.5%. Sample: PBMCs. These TCRs come from a man in his fifties or sixties in good health and CMV-seronegative. Each CDR3 is given with its conserved first and last residue. Fields, in order: J gene, V gene, clone size, D gene, CDR3 protein, CDR3 DNA. A D gene is named only where the DNA matches it firmly. The listing skips clone size in some rows; elsewhere it reads once, few, many or a size class.

TRBJ1-2 | TRBV7-9 | - | TRBD1 | CASSTGQGLNYGYTF | TGTGCCAGCAGCACGGGACAGGGGTTGAACTATGGCTACACCTTC
TRBJ1-4 | TRBV6-4 | - | - | CASSPETNEKLFF | TGTGCCAGCAGCCCGGAGACTAATGAAAAACTGTTTTTT
TRBJ2-7 | TRBV28 | - | - | CASSSPDRDEQYF | TGTGCCAGCAGTTCTCCGGACAGAGACGAGCAGTACTTC
TRBJ1-1 | TRBV6-1 | - | TRBD1 | CASSDQDRAKTEAFF | TGTGCCAGCAGTGACCAGGACAGGGCTAAAACTGAAGCTTTCTTT
TRBJ2-3 | TRBV5-1 | - | TRBD1 | CASSLAGTGTDTQYF | TGCGCCAGCAGCTTGGCCGGGACAGGCACAGATACGCAGTATTTT
TRBJ2-7 | TRBV11-2 | few | TRBD2 | CASSLGAGGANEQYF | TGTGCCAGCAGCTTAGGAGCGGGAGGAGCCAACGAGCAGTACTTC
TRBJ1-1 | TRBV6-4 | - | - | CASSDAGGETEAFF | TGTGCCAGCAGTGACGCCGGGGGGGAAACTGAAGCTTTCTTT
TRBJ1-2 | TRBV2 | - | TRBD1 | CASRSGQGGNYGYTF | TGTGCCAGCAGGTCCGGACAGGGAGGGAACTATGGCTACACCTTC
TRBJ1-6 | TRBV5-1 | few | TRBD1 | CASSMGQPNNSPLHF | TGCGCCAGCAGCATGGGACAGCCCAATAATTCACCCCTCCACTTT
TRBJ2-1 | TRBV4-3 | - | TRBD2 | CASSQDAGLAGLNEQFF | TGCGCCAGCAGCCAAGATGCGGGACTAGCGGGGCTCAATGAGCAGTTCTTC
TRBJ2-1 | TRBV5-6 | - | TRBD2 | CASSLTSDEQFF | TGTGCCAGCAGCTTGACTAGCGATGAGCAGTTCTTC
TRBJ1-5 | TRBV21-1 | few | - | CASRCQGAVVESNQPQHF | TGTGCCAGCAGATGCCAGGGGGCTGTAGTCGAGAGCAATCAGCCCCAGCATTTT
TRBJ2-1 | TRBV6-4 | - | - | CASSDYPSRNEQFF | TGTGCCAGCAGTGACTACCCTAGCAGGAATGAGCAGTTCTTC
TRBJ1-2 | TRBV4-2 | - | TRBD1 | CASSQGQGYGYTF | TGTGCCAGCAGCCAGGGACAGGGGTATGGCTACACCTTC
TRBJ2-7 | TRBV7-9 | - | TRBD1 | CASSKGQGALVYEQYF | TGTGCCAGCAGCAAAGGACAGGGTGCCCTAGTCTACGAGCAGTACTTC
TRBJ2-1 | TRBV4-1 | - | TRBD2 | CASSQPLGGGEQFF | TGCGCCAGCAGCCAACCCCTCGGGGGGGGTGAGCAGTTCTTC
TRBJ1-1 | TRBV10-3 | - | - | CAISAQENTEAFF | TGTGCCATCAGTGCCCAGGAGAACACTGAAGCTTTCTTT
TRBJ2-1 | TRBV7-8 | few | TRBD2 | CASSDLAGVDNEQFF | TGTGCCAGCAGCGATCTAGCGGGAGTTGACAATGAGCAGTTCTTC